This entry describes one TCR beta chain. This clone occurred once. What this receptor recognizes is not known. Within one base of it there is no much larger clone, and no base qualities were kept. This sample was included in a study of cytomegalovirus exposure and HLA in healthy donors (TCRdb year 2017). Regarding the research as a whole: In an earlier analysis of approximately 640 of the donors, about 270 Gb of sequence data and some 100 million unique TCR beta sequences from about 180 million T cells were reported. An early release that covered roughly 600 HLA-typed donors contained approximately 300 gigabases of sequencing data and tens of millions of unique TCR sequences. Of the approximately 400 genotyped donors, over 65% fell in the genetic ancestry cluster associated with self-reported Caucasian donors. The study aimed to test whether cataloging public T cell receptors could reveal signatures of past pathogen exposure. The study used immunosequencing to profile the T cell repertoires of approximately 640 subjects and linked those repertoires to cytomegalovirus serostatus. A separate validation cohort of 100 to 150 different subjects was used in addition to the approximately 700-subject first cohort. The study combined high-throughput TCR immunosequencing, statistical association of individual TCRs with disease status, and machine learning to predict cytomegalovirus infection status. In a later analysis, previously published TCR beta repertoires from some 640 donors were re-analyzed and high-resolution HLA genotyping was added so that TCR occurrence patterns could be studied. Rather than using new phenotypic data, the later analysis identified candidate immune exposures from TCR beta sequences and from how often those sequences occurred across donors. An earlier analysis of approximately 630 of the donors applied high-throughput TCR beta sequencing to assess whether each TCR beta V gene segment acted as functional or pseudogenic. Donor age, sex, ethnicity and CMV serostatus were compiled alongside the repertoire data. A later genetic analysis took genome-wide SNP genotypes for 398 of the 666 donors and used that subset as a discovery cohort. Every discovery cohort repertoire had been produced on one sequencing platform. Class I and class II HLA loci were covered by the typing at four-digit resolution. The number of typed donors differed by locus: 629-630 for A, B, C, DRB1 and DQB1; approximately 520 for DQA1; some 610 for DPA1; and some 470 for DPB1. Because of strong linkage in the cohort, four or five DR-DQ haplotypes were treated as single units for association and clustering. Among around 400 genotyped donors of the cohort, an average of around 220,000 unique TCR beta nucleotide sequences was sequenced per donor, of which 15% to 20% were non-productive.

Receptors were amplified or captured by the immunoSEQ multiplex PCR assay. For the multiplex PCR, a mixture combining 60 forward primers for TCR Vbeta segments and 13 reverse primers for TCR Jbeta segments was used. The CDR3 region of rearranged TCR beta genes was amplified from genomic DNA with a multiplex PCR assay. On the Illumina HiSeq System, the amplified TCR beta libraries were sequenced as 87-base-pair reads. The published analysis was carried out like this. A later analysis tallied around 87 million unique TCR beta chains across the 700 or so repertoires, and 10 million to 11 million of those chains were shared by two or more donors. To remove PCR and sequencing errors, raw reads were error-corrected and collapsed into unique sequences using a nearest-neighbor algorithm that merged closely related sequences. Alignment of CDR3 sequences to IMGT reference sequences was used to assign V, D and J gene segments. For a sequence to be retained, a match of at least six nucleotides was required to both a V gene segment and a J gene segment. Rearrangements were classified as productive when the CDR3 lacked stop codons and remained in frame with V and J, and all other rearrangements were classified as non-productive. CDR3 was defined by IMGT convention, running from the second conserved V-encoded cysteine to the conserved J-encoded phenylalanine. In an earlier analysis of around 570 of the donors, sequences lacking an unambiguous match to a single V gene segment were excluded. An earlier analysis of 550 to 650 of the donors classified V segments as functional when productive rearrangements were above 56.7% and as segregating when the standard deviation between donors was above 5%. A statistical classification framework was developed to diagnose cytomegalovirus status using the catalog of TCR beta chain sequences. In a later analysis, TCR nucleotide sequences were compared against IMGT/GENE-DB human TR gene sequences so that V and J genes could be assigned. Using the TCRdist pipeline, a later analysis assigned CDR3 sequences along with most-parsimonious VDJ recombination scenarios. A later analysis defined each TCR beta chain by its CDR3 amino acid sequence plus V-gene family, and excluded reads lacking a unique V-gene family. As a way to deal with suspected cross-contamination and a sequencing artifact, a later analysis dropped more than 500 nucleotide sequences that were highly shared and had low generation probability. For each public chain, a later analysis derived a clonal expansion index from normalized ranks of inferred template counts within each repertoire. Generation probabilities in a later analysis came from a VDJ recombination model fitted to out-of-frame rearrangements, and those results were checked against IGoR. In a later analysis, hypergeometric tests were used to score TCR-TCR, TCR-HLA and TCR-CMV co-occurrence, with a repertoire-size bias correction applied to TCR pairs. False discovery rates were estimated in a later analysis by permuting HLA or CMV assignments 20 times. A later analysis grouped co-occurring TCRs with DBSCAN, adding TCRdist sequence similarity when clustering within HLA-allele-positive subsets. Repertoires with fewer than 30,000 or more than 120,000 public chains, plus five repertoires with anomalous nucleotide sharing, were excluded from co-occurrence clustering. TCRdb retrieved this table from immuneACCESS and kept in-frame rearrangements only. Not all clones are present; in checked studies, unresolved V genes account for under half, and no reason is known for the remainder. That table supplies the V and J calls and clone size; D and trimming were determined from the DNA. Recorded for this sample are 100,000 to 150,000 clones; about 78% of them occurred a single time. Together, the top ten hold roughly 8.2% of the sample.

The cohort consisted of 600 or so healthy bone marrow donors. Cohort members were all nominally healthy when sampled, although unrecorded immune exposures were likely present. The donor tested CMV seropositive, placing the donor among the 290 or so seropositive members of the cohort. Each donor provided a peripheral blood sample, and peripheral blood mononuclear cells were used for TCR beta sequencing. Genomic DNA extraction from the blood cell samples was performed with the Qiagen DNeasy Blood Extraction Kit. What the research found in general, with its limitations: Roughly uniform sequencing depth across donors was assumed in presence/absence analyses, although this assumption may not hold. A further reported finding was that TCR beta sequences accurately predicted the HLA-A and HLA-B alleles for most subjects in the first cohort. HLA typing was unavailable for some donors at each locus, so association tests used only the typed subset. In an earlier analysis of approximately 600 of the donors, most TCR beta V segments were observed in productive rearrangements about 90% or about 30% of the time, broadly matching IMGT annotations. According to a later genetic analysis, donors in an Asian-associated ancestry cluster had fewer N-insertions in productive TCRs than the approximately 650-donor mean. A few of the identified cytomegalovirus-associated TCR beta chains were confirmed in vitro to be specific for cytomegalovirus antigens. A later analysis found that most CMV-associated TCR beta chains appeared HLA-restricted, with HLA associations seemingly driven largely by CMV exposure. Only TCR beta chains were sequenced in this cohort, and the absence of alpha or paired-chain data limited detectable features. A group of highly shared sequence variants was considered likely to be a technical artifact of the sequencing pipeline. An association between a missense DCLRE1C variant and V-gene and J-gene trimming of TCR beta chains was found in a later genetic analysis and replicated in an independent cohort. Compared with equally common non-associated chains, HLA-associated TCR beta chains in a later analysis were more clonally expanded and had lower generation probabilities. While some public TCRs were present in many individuals, most TCR sequences turned up only very rarely across donors. In the study, some 160 TCR beta chains were listed as associated with cytomegalovirus. In both the original and validation cohorts, the classifier was reported to diagnose cytomegalovirus status with high specificity and sensitivity. A later analysis associated roughly 17,000 TCR beta sequences with specific HLA alleles at a false discovery rate of 0.05. According to a later analysis, parvovirus B19, influenza, CMV and Epstein-Barr virus appeared linked to several top co-occurrence clusters. Correlated functional status among segregating V segments might reflect linkage disequilibrium, but an unknown experimental factor could not be ruled out. Over 15 rarely observed V segments, including chromosome 9 orphons, were excluded from the earlier analysis of a few hundred of the donors because counts were too low. In a later analysis, TCR association rates were found to vary across HLA loci, with the most associated TCRs seen for DRB1 alleles and the fewest for HLA-C alleles. Assigning TCR associations to individual alleles was difficult when HLA alleles, especially DR and DQ, strongly co-occurred. The only immune exposure information available for the cohort was CMV serostatus. According to the authors, the approach could potentially be generalized to other disease states and immunological phenotypes.

This TCR was recovered from a woman in her forties in good health and CMV-seropositive. The sample was PBMCs.

This receptor carries the CDR3 CASSPGTGNTGELFF. The nucleotide sequence is TGTGCCAGCTCACCTGGGACAGGAAACACCGGGGAGCTGTTTTTT. The chain was built from TRBV18 and TRBJ2-2; 8 central bases correspond to TRBD1. The germline V gene gives CDR1 as KGHSH and CDR2 as LQKENI. The CDR3 covers 15 residues, taking in both the cysteine and the phenylalanine. The read is trimmed to its CDR3 DNA, 45 bases read in frame from base 1. After removal of 3 bases from V and 2 bases from J, the junction retains 2 bases not matched to a gene.